The present T cell receptor (beta chain) was sequenced within a study of beta chain features in type 1 diabetes (dated by TCRdb to the late 2010s). Regarding the research as a whole: Patients and healthy donors did not differ in mean age, gender distribution, total cell number or subset yield. A total of approximately 100,000,000 sorted cells were examined across all samples, and the number of cells per subset was strongly correlated with RNA yield. The study compared TCRB repertoires of sorted circulating CD4+ T cell subsets between recently diagnosed type 1 diabetes patients and matched healthy donors. Regulatory and stem cell-like memory subsets were obtained from only 8 patients and about eight healthy donors, while naive and central memory subsets were obtained from all 30 or so donors.

To note about this clone: Its recognized antigen is unknown. Per-nucleotide qualities are absent, and no much larger clonotype sits a single base away.

General findings and caveats noted by the study authors: Only small numbers of individuals were included in the HLA sub-analyses, which left unresolved whether HLA type had any influence on TCRB rearrangement. Naive, central memory and regulatory TCRB repertoires appeared to be more alike among patients than among healthy donors. Patients with type 1 diabetes made fewer insertions and deleted more nucleotides at VDJ recombination sites, implying thymic rearrangement abnormalities. Because cDNA was sequenced instead of genomic DNA, highly expressing activated cells could be over-represented, though the groups showed no difference in activation or CD3 levels. In all four CD4+ subsets, TCRB CDR3 length was moderately but significantly shorter in type 1 diabetes patients. PCR might favor shorter templates, but patient and control samples were amplified and corrected together, so any skew would affect both groups equally.

A single peripheral blood draw of around 120 mL on average was collected from each donor into heparinised tubes. A BD FACSAria II was used to sort naive, central memory, regulatory and stem cell-like memory CD4+ T cells with a panel that included CD45RO, CCR7, CD25, CD127, CD95 and CD27. All sorted populations exceeded 95% purity. PBMCs were isolated right away by Lymphoprep density gradient centrifugation and were stained directly, without culture. Samples were stained and sorted in pairs, with one healthy donor and one patient per experiment, so that batch effects were minimized. The entire isolated RNA was reverse transcribed using the High Capacity cDNA Reverse Transcription Kit, and thus expressed TCRB transcripts were sequenced. Naive, central memory and regulatory T cell samples underwent deep immunoSEQ sequencing, averaging around 4 million total reads per sample. Sorted cells were lysed in RLT buffer, and RNA was extracted using DNase-treated RNeasy Micro or Mini kits according to cell number. To prevent cross-contamination, each cell subset was processed individually, whereas patient and healthy donor samples were processed jointly. The immunoSEQ multiplex PCR was used to amplify TCRB sequences from cDNA, generating 87-bp fragments that spanned the CDR3 region. Sequencing of the amplicons was performed on the Illumina HiSeq platform. As for the authors' bioinformatics: Synthetic template baselines were used to correct PCR bias computationally, reads within Hamming distance 2 were collapsed together, and singletons that could not be merged were discarded. Reads were aligned against IMGT so that V, D and J genes, CDR3 length and insertions or deletions at six rearrangement sites could be assigned. Within each subset, clonotype counts were normalized to the number of sorted cells before true diversity and Gini coefficients were calculated with the tcR R package. The overlap coefficient, calculated on TCRB nucleotide sequences, was used to quantify repertoire sharing. Out-of-frame TCRB sequences from naive cells were analyzed as a proxy for the pre-selection repertoire. TCRdb provides this immuneACCESS table in a form limited to in-frame rearrangements. Some clones are lacking; in checked studies, under half of them reflect an unresolved V gene, and why the rest are absent is not known. Clone size and the V and J calls come from that table; the DNA yielded D and trimming. The sample includes about 360,000 clones, with over 9.5% observed a single time. The ten largest clones capture roughly 0.015% of the sample.

Sequencing was performed on naive CD4+ T cells from blood. Reading the label with the study, this specimen's cell subset or site is: true naive CD4+ T cells. The receptor's source is a young man in good health.

The DNA sequence is given as TGTGCCAGCAGCTTAGACAGGTTTACCGGGGAGCTGTTTTTT. It encodes CASSLDRFTGELFF. The rearrangement combines TRBV7-2 with TRBJ2-2; tentative D gene TRBD1, with 5 bases matching. Measured from the cysteine to the phenylalanine, the CDR3 is 14 residues long. The kept DNA is CDR3 alone, 42 bases in frame from the first base. The germline V gene yields SGHTA for CDR1 and FQGNSA for CDR2. V is reduced by 1 base and J by 5 bases, leaving a spacing of 8 bases between them.